This T cell receptor (beta chain) was sequenced during a study of T cell changes during pregnancy in multiple sclerosis. The V segment lost 7 bases and the J segment 7 bases; nucleotides outside the gene matches: 10. CDR1 and CDR2 from the germline V gene are LNHDA and SQIVND (reference sequence). This CDR3 is built from 13 residues. Generated by immunoSEQ multiplex PCR, the TCRdb table keeps only in-frame clones and is missing some. The sample carries around 70,000 clones, approximately 94% recorded once. This TCR derives from a female donor with multiple sclerosis, enrolled in a pregnancy study. The sequenced sample was peripheral blood, obtained in the third trimester of pregnancy. The chain has TRBV19 and TRBJ2-7; 7 nucleotides match TRBD2. CDR3 DNA: TGTGCCAGTACCGCCATCCAGGGAGGGGAGCAGTACTTC. Protein product: CASTAIQGGEQYF.